This T cell receptor (beta chain) was recovered during a study of blood T cell repertoires in COVID-19. The CDR3 loop spans 13 amino acids. The germline V and J ends were trimmed by 4 bases and 3 bases, with 9 bases remaining between them. Here immunoSEQ multiplex PCR was the method, and the copy in TCRdb shows in-frame clones only, minus some. The repertoire includes about 210,000 clones, roughly 81% of them detected once, and around 7.3% sits in the top ten. The source of this sequence is a woman between 45 and 60 years old with active or convalescent COVID-19. Sequencing used peripheral blood. The chain carries TRBV12-3 or TRBV12-4 and TRBJ1-2, with D uncertain. CDR3 protein: CASSSREDYGYTF. In DNA form, the CDR3 reads TGTGCCAGCAGTTCGCGGGAGGACTATGGCTACACCTTC.